The sequence of this T cell receptor (beta chain) was determined in a study of blood T cells in healthy people across ages. Study at large: Researchers report that template switching captured about one barcoded beta molecule per two T cells. Study findings and constraints: Donor CMV status was unknown, possibly confounding expanded clonotype changes.

Sample-barcoded 5' priming and a J-beta primer mix drove a second PCR of about 6 to 12 cycles. TCRdb recomputed calls from the 5' RACE reads with MiXCR, one row per CDR3 protein. The table shows 1.4 million to 1.5 million distinct CDR3 sequences, with 40% to 50% occurring only once. Remarks on this clonotype: The antigen is unknown.

The TCR comes from a woman between 18 and 29 years old in good health. The sequencing input was blood.

CDR3: CASSSPISGTQETQYF. CDR3 sequence (DNA): TGTGCCAGCAGCTCCCCGATTAGCGGGACGCAAGAGACCCAGTACTTC. The J gene is TRBJ2-5, the V gene TRBV7-9; 8 nucleotides line up with TRBD2. This CDR3 is built from 16 residues. The V gene end was trimmed by 4 bases and the J gene end by 2 bases; junction bases not matched to a gene: 9. CDR1 is SEHNR, CDR2 FQNEAQ, per germline (reference sequence).